This T cell receptor (beta chain) was observed in a study of T cell responses to AZD1222 COVID-19 vaccine. Whole-study findings and limits: Spike-specific TCR breadth and depth grew following two AZD1222 doses.

Method: immunoSEQ multiplex PCR; TCRdb's copy keeps in-frame clones and lacks some. The sample includes approximately 84,000 clones, 75% to 90% of them seen just once. As to this clone: Its antigen is currently unknown.

The CDR3 extends over 17 amino acids. The germline V gene has CDR1 LNHDA and CDR2 SQIVND (reference sequence). Trimming left V 3 bases short and J 2 bases short, with 17 bases between. The sample was peripheral blood, taken on day 0 of AZD1222 vaccination. This TCR was recovered from an adult in good health. The rearrangement links TRBV19 to TRBJ1-5, with TRBD1 as a possible D gene (5 bases). The CDR3 region is CASSMGFRGGRNQPQHF. CDR3 DNA sequence: TGTGCCAGTAGTATGGGTTTCCGGGGCGGACGCAATCAGCCCCAGCATTTT.